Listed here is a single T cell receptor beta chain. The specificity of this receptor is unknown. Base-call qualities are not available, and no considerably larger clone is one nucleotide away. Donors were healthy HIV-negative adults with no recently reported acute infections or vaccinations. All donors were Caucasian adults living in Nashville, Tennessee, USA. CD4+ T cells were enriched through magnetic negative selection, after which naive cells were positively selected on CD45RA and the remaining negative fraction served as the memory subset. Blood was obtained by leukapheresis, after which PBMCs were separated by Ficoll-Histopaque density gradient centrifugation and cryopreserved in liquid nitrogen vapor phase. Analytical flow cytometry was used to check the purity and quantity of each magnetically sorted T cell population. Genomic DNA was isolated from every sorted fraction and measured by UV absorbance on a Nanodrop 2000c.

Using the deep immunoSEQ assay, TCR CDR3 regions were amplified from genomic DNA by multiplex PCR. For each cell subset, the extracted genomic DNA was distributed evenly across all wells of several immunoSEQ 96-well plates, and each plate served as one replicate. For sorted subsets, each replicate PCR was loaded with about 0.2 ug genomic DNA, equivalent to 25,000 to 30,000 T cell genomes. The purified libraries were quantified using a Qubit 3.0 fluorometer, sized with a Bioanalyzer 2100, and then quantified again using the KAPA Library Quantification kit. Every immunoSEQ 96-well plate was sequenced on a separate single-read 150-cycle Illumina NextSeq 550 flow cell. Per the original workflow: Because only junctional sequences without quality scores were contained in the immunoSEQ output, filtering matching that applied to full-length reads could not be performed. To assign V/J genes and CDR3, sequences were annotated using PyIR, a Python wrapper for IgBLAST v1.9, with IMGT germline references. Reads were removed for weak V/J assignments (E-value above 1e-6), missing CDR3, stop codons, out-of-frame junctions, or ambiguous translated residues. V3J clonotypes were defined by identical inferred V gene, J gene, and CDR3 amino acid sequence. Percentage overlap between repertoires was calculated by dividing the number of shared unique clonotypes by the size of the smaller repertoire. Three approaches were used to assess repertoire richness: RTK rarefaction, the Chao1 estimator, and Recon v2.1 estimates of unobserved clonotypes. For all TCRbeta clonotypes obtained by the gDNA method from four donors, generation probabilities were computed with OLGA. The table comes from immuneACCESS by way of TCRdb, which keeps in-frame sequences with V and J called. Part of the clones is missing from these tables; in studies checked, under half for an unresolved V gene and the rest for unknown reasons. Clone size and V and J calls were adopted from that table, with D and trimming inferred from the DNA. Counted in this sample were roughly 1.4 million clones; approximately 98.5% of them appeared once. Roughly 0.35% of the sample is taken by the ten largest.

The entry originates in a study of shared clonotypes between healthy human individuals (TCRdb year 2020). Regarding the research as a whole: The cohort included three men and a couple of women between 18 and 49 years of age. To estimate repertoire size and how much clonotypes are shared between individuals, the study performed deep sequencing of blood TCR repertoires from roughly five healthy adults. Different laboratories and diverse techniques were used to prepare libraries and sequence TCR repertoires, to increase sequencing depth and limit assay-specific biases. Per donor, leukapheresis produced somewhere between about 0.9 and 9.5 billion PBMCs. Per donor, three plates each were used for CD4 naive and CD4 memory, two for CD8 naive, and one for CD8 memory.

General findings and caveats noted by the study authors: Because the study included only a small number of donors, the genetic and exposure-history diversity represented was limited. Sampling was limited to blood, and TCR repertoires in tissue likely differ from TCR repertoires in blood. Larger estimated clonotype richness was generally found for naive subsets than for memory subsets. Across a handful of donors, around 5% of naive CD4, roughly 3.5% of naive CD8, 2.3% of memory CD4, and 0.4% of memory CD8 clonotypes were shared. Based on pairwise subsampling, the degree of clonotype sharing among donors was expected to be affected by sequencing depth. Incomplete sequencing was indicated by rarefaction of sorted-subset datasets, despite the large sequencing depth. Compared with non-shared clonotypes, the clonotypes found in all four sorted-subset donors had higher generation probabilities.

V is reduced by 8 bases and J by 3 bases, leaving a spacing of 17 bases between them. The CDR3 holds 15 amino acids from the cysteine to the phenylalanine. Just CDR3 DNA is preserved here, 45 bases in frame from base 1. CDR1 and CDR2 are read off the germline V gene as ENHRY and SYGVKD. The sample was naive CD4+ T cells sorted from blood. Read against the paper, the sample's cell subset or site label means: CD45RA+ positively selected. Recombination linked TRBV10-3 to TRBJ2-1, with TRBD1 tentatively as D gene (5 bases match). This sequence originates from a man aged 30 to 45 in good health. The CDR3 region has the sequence CAIGAEIPYYNEQFF. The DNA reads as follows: TGTGCCATCGGGGCGGAGATCCCATACTACAATGAGCAGTTCTTC.